This T cell receptor beta chain appears in the sequencing data of a study of cytomegalovirus exposure and HLA in healthy donors. Study-level findings and limits: The likely origin of a cluster of highly shared sequence variants was a sequencing artifact.

Of note for this clone: Its antigen is not known.

It was with 60 Vbeta and 13 Jbeta primers that the PCR ran. The data were produced by immunoSEQ multiplex PCR, yet TCRdb's version contains in-frame clones alone and is incomplete. The sample lists 110,000 to 150,000 clones; 84% were seen once. This CDR3 is built from 19 residues. Trimming took 3 bases from V and 4 from J, leaving 22 bases between them. Germline V CDR1 and CDR2: MGHRA, YSYEKL. The gene calls are TRBV4-1 and TRBJ1-6, with TRBD1 as a possible D gene (6 bases). The sequence was collected from a boy aged 2 to 10 in good health and CMV-seronegative. Sequenced sample: PBMCs. CDR3 bases: TGCGCCAGCAGCCAGGAGGAAGCAGACAGGCGGCGGTATAATTCACCCCTCCACTTT. Protein sequence: CASSQEEADRRRYNSPLHF.